These 13 T cell receptor beta chains originate from one sample sequenced in a study of human T cells and chemical hapten exposure. Time point defined: pre-sensitization, week 0. The sample's treatment: therapeutic diphenylcyclopropenone sensitization with weekly scalp DPC. The total RNA was obtained from whole blood that was not fractionated. MiXCR was run by TCRdb on the RACE reads, yielding one entry per CDR3 protein. Altogether approximately 50,000 distinct CDR3 sequences are present, 9.6% being singletons, with the ten largest covering roughly 10%. The sample consisted of whole blood, taken in connection with sensitization to the hapten diphenylcyclopropenone (DPC). Every receptor here comes from a woman under 40 with alopecia areata. Some clones in this sample may be carry-over from other donors' samples.

This clonotype was seen more than once but under ten times. V and J are TRBV6-1 and TRBJ2-3; 7 nucleotides match TRBD1. The V segment lost 6 bases and the J segment 1 base; nucleotides outside the gene matches: 4. The germline V gene has CDR1 MNHNS and CDR2 SASEGT. The CDR3 length is 14 residues. The CDR3: CASRGQGGTDTQYF. The DNA for the CDR3 is TGTGCCAGCAGAGGTCAGGGGGGCACAGATACGCAGTATTTT.

The sample holds many counts of this clonotype. V is TRBV11-2 and J is TRBJ1-1; maybe TRBD1 (6 bases). CDR1 is SGHAT, CDR2 FQNNGV, per germline. V lost 5 bases to trimming and J lost 8 bases, with 18 bases between them. This CDR3 is built from 14 residues. The CDR3 DNA reads as TGTGCCAGCAGCCCCAACCGTGGCAGGGGAGAAGCTTTCTTT. Amino acid sequence: CASSPNRGRGEAFF.

The table lists this clonotype with many counts. The chain has TRBV2 and TRBJ2-5; TRBD1 aligns across 10 bases. This CDR3 region has 14 residues. J was trimmed by 3 bases and V by 9 bases; bases with no gene match: 7. Germline loops: CDR1 SNHLY, CDR2 FYNNEI. The CDR3 loop reads CASSRDRGKETQYF. CDR3 nucleotides: TGTGCCAGTTCCCGGGACAGGGGTAAAGAGACCCAGTACTTC.

This clonotype was counted ten times or more. The chain has TRBV18 and TRBJ2-7; TRBD2 matches at 7 bases. The length of the CDR3 is 15 residues. J was trimmed by 7 bases and V by 0 bases; bases with no gene match: 9. Germline V gene lookup returns CDR1 KGHSH and CDR2 LQKENI. CDR3 protein: CASSPPASGKREQYF. CDR3 DNA: TGTGCCAGCTCACCACCGGCTAGCGGAAAACGGGAGCAGTACTTC.

V usage is TRBV4-3 and J usage is TRBJ2-7, with 11 bases matching TRBD1. From germline, CDR1 is LGHNA and CDR2 YSLEER. The junction had 4 bases not matched to a gene; V was cut back by 3 bases and J by 3 bases. CDR3 size: 15 residues. The CDR3 is CASSHGQGADYEQYF. For the CDR3, the DNA is TGCGCCAGCAGCCACGGACAGGGGGCTGACTACGAGCAGTACTTC.

The table lists this clonotype with a few counts. The chain couples TRBV27 to TRBJ2-7; D not resolved. Germline lookup yields CDR1 MNHEY and CDR2 SMNVEV (reference sequence). The CDR3 sequence is 15 residues long. V lost 11 bases to trimming and J lost 0 bases, with 20 bases between them. Here the CDR3 DNA reads TGTGCCCCCCAGTGGGGTGGTCAGGTCTCCTACGAGCAGTACTTC. It yields the protein CAPQWGGQVSYEQYF.

The chain joins TRBV7-2 to TRBJ1-3; tentatively, D is TRBD1 (5 bases). Trimming took 5 bases from V and 13 from J, leaving 18 bases between them. Germline CDR1 SGHTA, CDR2 FQGNSA. The CDR3 loop spans 13 amino acids. CDR3 region: CASSPSYGTEIYF. The CDR3 region has the DNA TGTGCCAGCAGCCCTTCATACGGGACGGAAATATATTTT.

V and J are TRBV28 and TRBJ2-3; maybe TRBD1 (5 bases). This CDR3 contains 16 residues. Germline V gene lookup returns CDR1 MDHEN and CDR2 SYDVKM. The V end lost 5 bases, the J end lost 1 base, and 16 bases lay between the germline ends. This CDR3 reads CASSPSWGWGTDTQYF. CDR3 bases: TGTGCCAGCAGTCCGTCATGGGGCTGGGGCACAGATACGCAGTATTTT.

The gene calls are TRBV19 and TRBJ1-1; D is perhaps TRBD1 (6 bases). Trimming cost V 8 bases and J 1 base, with 11 bases left between them. The CDR3 sequence is 13 residues long. Looked up from germline, CDR1 is LNHDA and CDR2 is SQIVND (reference sequence). The CDR3 protein is CASGWTANTEAFF. CDR3 DNA: TGTGCCAGTGGATGGACAGCGAACACTGAAGCTTTCTTT.

This chain links TRBV12-3 or TRBV12-4 with TRBJ1-2; D is undetermined. The CDR3 sequence is 12 residues long. The V end lost 4 bases, the J end lost 7 bases, and 10 bases lay between the germline ends. CDR3 loop: CASSSPQGGYTF. As DNA, the CDR3 is TGTGCCAGCAGTTCCCCTCAAGGTGGCTACACCTTC.

CDR3: CASSSESRSGDTQYF. Written as DNA, the CDR3 is TGTGCCAGCAGCTCCGAGTCCCGCTCAGGGGATACGCAGTATTTT. The J gene is TRBJ2-3, the V gene TRBV13; possibly TRBD1 for D (5 bases). The germline V gene encodes CDR1 PRHDT and CDR2 FYEKMQ (reference sequence). CDR3 length equals 15 residues. Between the trimmed V and J ends, which lost 4 bases and 6 bases, there was a span of 17 bases.

This clonotype was picked up many times. V is TRBV25-1 and J is TRBJ2-3, with TRBD2 matching over 8 bases. Germline trimming cut 2 bases from V and 1 base from J; bases unmatched to any gene: 2. From germline, CDR1 is MGHDK and CDR2 SYGVNS. The CDR3 runs to 15 residues. The CDR3 protein is CASSETSGRTDTQYF. The DNA for the CDR3 is TGTGCCAGCAGTGAAACTAGCGGCCGCACAGATACGCAGTATTTT.

This clonotype was detected ten times or more. This chain connects TRBV11-2 to TRBJ1-2; D uncertain. V was pared by 0 bases and J by 5 bases, with 10 bases between. Per germline, CDR1 SGHAT and CDR2 FQNNGV. The CDR3 contains 14 residues. This CDR3 reads CASSLDSYSYGYTF. Here the CDR3 DNA reads TGTGCCAGCAGCTTAGATTCCTACAGTTATGGCTACACCTTC.